The 7 T cell receptor beta chains below come from one sample, sequenced in a study of cytomegalovirus exposure and HLA in healthy donors. Clones were read by immunoSEQ multiplex PCR, and TCRdb kept only the in-frame ones, dropping some. This sample has about 150,000 clones, with approximately 86% found just once. Sequencing was performed on PBMCs. These receptors came from a man younger than 35 in good health and CMV-seropositive.

The V and J genes are TRBV30 and TRBJ2-1; 8 bases are shared with TRBD1. The germline V gene encodes CDR1 GTSNPN and CDR2 SVGIG (reference sequence). This CDR3 has 11 residues. With V trimmed by 8 bases and J by 6 bases, 3 bases remained unmatched. The DNA for the CDR3 is TGTGCCCGGACAGGGCTCAATGAGCAGTTCTTC. Protein sequence: CARTGLNEQFF.

This chain joins TRBV5-6 and TRBJ2-5, with a weak D call TRBD2 (7 bases). The CDR3 extends over 15 amino acids. The germline V and J ends were trimmed by 7 bases and 4 bases, with 20 bases remaining between them. Germline-derived CDR1 and CDR2 are SGHDT and YYEEEE. The CDR3 nucleotides are TGTGCCAGCCTTCTCGGGGGAGGGGGAAGAGAGACCCAGTACTTC. It is translated as CASLLGGGGRETQYF.

The chain links TRBV10-3 to TRBJ1-1; 8 bases line up with TRBD1. V trimming: 6 bases; J trimming: 3 bases; junction bases outside the gene matches: 3. CDR3 length equals 13 residues. Germline loops: CDR1 ENHRY, CDR2 SYGVKD. The chain's CDR3 is CAISGTGHTEAFF. As DNA, the CDR3 is TGTGCCATCAGCGGGACAGGCCACACTGAAGCTTTCTTT.

This clone was found a few times. DNA of the CDR3: TGTGCCAGCAGCTCCGGGACTAGCGGGGAGACCCAGTACTTC. Translated: CASSSGTSGETQYF. The chain links TRBV7-3 to TRBJ2-5, with 12 positions matching TRBD2. V trimming: 4 bases; J trimming: 5 bases; junction bases outside the gene matches: 2. Germline CDR1 and CDR2: SGHTA and FQGTGA. This CDR3 has 14 amino acids.

V usage is TRBV4-1 and J usage is TRBJ2-1; 14 bases agree with TRBD2. Germline lookup yields CDR1 MGHRA and CDR2 YSYEKL. The CDR3 has 19 residues. Germline trimming cut 6 bases from V and 0 bases from J; bases unmatched to any gene: 10. The CDR3 DNA follows: TGCGCCAGCAGACCTGGACTAGCGGGGGGCCCCGGCTCCTACAATGAGCAGTTCTTC. Translated: CASRPGLAGGPGSYNEQFF.

The genes are TRBV2 and TRBJ2-1, with a weak D call TRBD1 (7 bases). The CDR3 has 14 residues. Germline CDR1 and CDR2: SNHLY and FYNNEI. V was pared by 10 bases and J by 5 bases, with 18 bases between. CDR3 nucleotide sequence: TGTGCCACCACGCCGGAGGGGGCCGACAATGAGCAGTTCTTC. Encoded protein: CATTPEGADNEQFF.

The gene calls are TRBV6-5 and TRBJ1-2, with a possible D match to TRBD1 (6 bases). V gave up 0 bases and J gave up 3 bases, with 11 bases separating them. The germline V gene has CDR1 MNHEY and CDR2 SVGAGI. The CDR3 consists of 15 residues. CDR3 sequence: CASSYSGAGHYGYTF. CDR3 coding DNA: TGTGCCAGCAGTTACTCGGGGGCAGGGCACTATGGCTACACCTTC.